Sequencing of this T cell receptor beta chain was carried out in a study of T-cell reconstitution after alpha-beta-depleted transplantation in children. Study-wide results and limits: By one year post-transplant, T-cell counts and diversity largely arose from T cells that were newly produced.

CDR3 length equals 12 residues. Trimming left V 4 bases short and J 3 bases short, with 10 bases between. Germline CDR1 is SQVTM and CDR2 is ANQGSEA. The TCRbeta library was prepared with unique molecular identifiers. Each CDR3 protein is one row after TCRdb ran MiXCR on the PCR reads. The data show 300,000 to 400,000 distinct CDR3 sequences, 23% seen once. Note on this clonotype: What it binds is not known.

This sequence was found in a male patient between 10 and 17 years old who had a stem cell transplant for acute lymphoblastic leukemia, so the T cells may come from the graft donor. The sequences come from PBMCs, mostly from graft donor cells, collected 180 days after TCRalphabeta/CD19-depleted stem cell transplant. The gene calls are TRBV29-1 and TRBJ2-7; D ambiguous. CDR3 sequence (DNA): TGCAGCGTTGCTGGCAATATCTACGAGCAGTACTTC. Residues: CSVAGNIYEQYF.